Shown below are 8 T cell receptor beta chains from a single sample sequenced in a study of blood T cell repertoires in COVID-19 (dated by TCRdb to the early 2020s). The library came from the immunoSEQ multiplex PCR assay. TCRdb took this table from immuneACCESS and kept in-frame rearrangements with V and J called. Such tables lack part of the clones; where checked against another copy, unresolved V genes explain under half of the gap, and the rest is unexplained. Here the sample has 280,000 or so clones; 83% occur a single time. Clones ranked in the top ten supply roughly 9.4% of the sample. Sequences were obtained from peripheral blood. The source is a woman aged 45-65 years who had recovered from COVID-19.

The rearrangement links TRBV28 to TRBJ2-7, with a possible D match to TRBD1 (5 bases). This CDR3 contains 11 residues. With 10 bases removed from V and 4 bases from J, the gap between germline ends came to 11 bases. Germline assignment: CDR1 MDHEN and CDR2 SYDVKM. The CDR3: CATSTEYEQYF. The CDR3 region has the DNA TGTGCCACTTCGACAGAATACGAGCAGTACTTC.

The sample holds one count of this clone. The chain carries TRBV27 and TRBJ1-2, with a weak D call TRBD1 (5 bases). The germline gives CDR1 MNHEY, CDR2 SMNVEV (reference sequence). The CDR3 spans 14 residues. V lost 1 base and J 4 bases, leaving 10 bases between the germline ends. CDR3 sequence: CASSLLGAGYGYTF. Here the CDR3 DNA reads TGTGCCAGCAGTTTATTAGGGGCAGGCTATGGCTACACCTTC.

CDR3: CASSAAVAGRNEQYF. The DNA of the CDR3 is TGTGCCAGCAGTGCTGCGGTTGCAGGGAGGAACGAGCAGTACTTC. The chain employs TRBV28 and TRBJ2-7; tentatively, D is TRBD2 (6 bases). With 5 bases removed from V and 5 bases from J, the gap between germline ends came to 19 bases. Germline lookup yields CDR1 MDHEN and CDR2 SYDVKM. CDR3 length: 15 amino acids.

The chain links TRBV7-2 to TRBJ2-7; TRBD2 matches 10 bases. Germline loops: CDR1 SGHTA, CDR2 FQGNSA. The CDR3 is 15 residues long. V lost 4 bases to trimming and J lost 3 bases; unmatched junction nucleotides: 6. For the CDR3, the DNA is TGTGCCAGCAGCTCAGTAGCGGGGGGTTACTACGAGCAGTACTTC. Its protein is CASSSVAGGYYEQYF.

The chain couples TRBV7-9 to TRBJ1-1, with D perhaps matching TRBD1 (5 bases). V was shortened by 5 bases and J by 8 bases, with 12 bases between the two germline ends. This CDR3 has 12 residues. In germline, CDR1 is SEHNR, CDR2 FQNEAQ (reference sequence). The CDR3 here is CASSLPKGEAFF. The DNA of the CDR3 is TGTGCCAGCAGCCTCCCAAAGGGGGAAGCTTTCTTT. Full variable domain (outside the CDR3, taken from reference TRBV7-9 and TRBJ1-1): DTGVSQNPRHKITKRGQNVTFRCDPISEHNRLYWYRQTLGQGPEFLTYFQNEAQLEKSRLLSDRFSAERPKGSFSTLEIQRTEQGDSAMYLCASSLPKGEAFFGQGTRLTVV.

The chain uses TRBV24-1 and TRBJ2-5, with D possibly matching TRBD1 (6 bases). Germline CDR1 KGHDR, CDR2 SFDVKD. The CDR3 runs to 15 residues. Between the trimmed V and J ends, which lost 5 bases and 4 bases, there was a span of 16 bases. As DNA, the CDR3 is TGTGCCACCAGTGTTGATCAGGGGTCCGGAGAGACCCAGTACTTC. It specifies CATSVDQGSGETQYF.

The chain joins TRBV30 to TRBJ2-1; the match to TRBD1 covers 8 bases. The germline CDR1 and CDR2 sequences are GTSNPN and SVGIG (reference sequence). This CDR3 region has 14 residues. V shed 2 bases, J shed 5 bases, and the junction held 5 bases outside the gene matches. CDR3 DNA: TGTGCCTGGAGTCCGGACAGGGCCGACAATGAGCAGTTCTTC. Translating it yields CAWSPDRADNEQFF.

The CDR3 reads CASSRGLISNQPQHF. For the CDR3, the DNA is TGTGCCAGCAGCCGGGGACTGATTAGCAATCAGCCCCAGCATTTT. V and J are TRBV3-1 (or the pseudogene TRBV3-2) and TRBJ1-5, with TRBD1 as a possible D gene (5 bases). V gave up 4 bases and J gave up 0 bases, with 10 bases separating them. This CDR3 is 15 amino acids long. In germline, CDR1 is LGHDT, CDR2 YNNKEL (reference sequence).